This T cell receptor (beta chain) came from a study of blood T cell repertoires in COVID-19. About the study: Samples taken during acute and convalescent COVID-19 were collected in the United States, Italy and Spain.

In the original workflow: How many nucleated cells were present was estimated from reference gene primer amplification. The assay was immunoSEQ multiplex PCR, and TCRdb's table has in-frame clones only and misses some. V and J calls and clone size are those listed in that table; D and trimming were worked out from the DNA. The sample yields about 260,000 clones, over 70% seen once. Patients at the Seattle site were enrolled during active infection and followed longitudinally. Trimming removed 6 bases from V and 1 base from J; junction bases left unmatched: 9. There are 17 residues in the CDR3. The germline CDR1 and CDR2 sequences are WNHNN and SYGVQD (reference sequence).

The V gene is TRBV10-1, the J gene TRBJ2-3, with TRBD2 identical over 11 bases. The origin of this receptor is an older woman with COVID-19, enrolled during active disease. Sample: peripheral blood. CDR3 nucleotide sequence: TGCGCCAGCAGCCTGACTAGCGGGAAAGGTTGCACAGATACGCAGTATTTT. This codes for CASSLTSGKGCTDTQYF.